The clone carrying this T cell receptor beta chain was counted only a few times. Its target is not known. These data come from a study of identifying expanded T cells in peripheral blood. Study results and limitations: Differentially abundant clones: roughly 1.2 between replicates, about 16 at approximately two weeks, around 20 at four. Across healthy donors, higher total template counts meant significantly greater roughly 2-week count variance.

Collection occurred without any documented infections or immune events in donors. Data came from immunoSEQ multiplex PCR; TCRdb stores just in-frame clones and leaves some out. Of under 100,000 clones detected, around nine tenths appear once; the ten largest clones hold roughly 7.7%. V dropped 3 bases and J dropped 5 bases, with 13 bases sitting between them. This CDR3 comprises 14 residues. Germline CDR1 is MNHNS and CDR2 is SASEGT. The sample was blood. The chain combines TRBV6-1 with TRBJ1-2; D is undetermined. The source is a person aged 18 to 75 in good health. CDR3 amino acids: CASSESGRKYGYTF. In DNA, the CDR3 is TGTGCCAGCAGTGAGAGTGGCAGGAAGTATGGCTACACCTTC.